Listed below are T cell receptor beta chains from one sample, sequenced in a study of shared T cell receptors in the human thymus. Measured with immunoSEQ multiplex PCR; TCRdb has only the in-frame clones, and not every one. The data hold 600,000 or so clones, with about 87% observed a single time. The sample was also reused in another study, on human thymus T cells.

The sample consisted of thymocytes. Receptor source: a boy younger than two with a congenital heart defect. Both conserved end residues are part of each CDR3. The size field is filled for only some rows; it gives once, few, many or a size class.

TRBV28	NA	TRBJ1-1	CASSRIRNTEAFF
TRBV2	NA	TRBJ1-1	CASIKSGQPKAFF
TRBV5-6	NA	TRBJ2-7	CASSLGASGRATYEQYF
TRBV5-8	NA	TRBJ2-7	CASNPLVLYEQYF
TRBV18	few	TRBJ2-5	CASSPPDGLPPRETQYF
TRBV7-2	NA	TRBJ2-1	CASSSGQGSDPLRFF
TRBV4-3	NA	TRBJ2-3	CASSQKSSGSTDTQYF
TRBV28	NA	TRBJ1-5	CASRPRGHQPQHF
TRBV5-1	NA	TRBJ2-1	CASSSSSISSYNEQFF
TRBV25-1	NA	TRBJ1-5	CASSEGTGDQPQHF
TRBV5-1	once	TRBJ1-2	CASSVDSPYGYTF
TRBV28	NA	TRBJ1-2	CASSLFGQEDNYGYTF
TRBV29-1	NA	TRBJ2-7	CSVGLAGGKTYEQYF
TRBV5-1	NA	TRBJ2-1	CASSPRWGLADYNEQFF